Listed below are T cell receptor beta chains from one sample, sequenced in a study of blood T cell repertoires in COVID-19. Sequenced by immunoSEQ multiplex PCR; TCRdb stores in-frame clones only, minus some. Of some 130,000 clones listed, approximately 86% were seen once; the top ten hold about an eighth. The sample taken for sequencing was peripheral blood. The receptor source for this set is a woman aged 65 to 85 with COVID-19, enrolled during active disease. CDR3s include the opening cysteine and the closing phenylalanine or tryptophan. D genes are given only for firm matches. Clone size is given for some rows only: seen once, a few or many times, or a class if the clone is expanded.

V	size	D	J	DNA	CDR3
TRBV11-3	.	TRBD2	TRBJ2-2	TGTGCCAGCAGCGGGAGGGGTCTCGGGGAGCTGTTTTTT	CASSGRGLGELFF
TRBV7-9	.	.	TRBJ1-1	TGTGCCAGCAGCTTAATACTTCACACTGAAGCTTTCTTT	CASSLILHTEAFF
TRBV6-5	.	.	TRBJ2-2	TGTGCCAGCAGTTACTATCGGCAGGAGGTTGTCGGGGAGCTGTTTTTT	CASSYYRQEVVGELFF
TRBV19	once	TRBD1	TRBJ1-1	TGTGCCAGTAGACCCGGGACAGGGTTGAACACTGAAGCTTTCTTT	CASRPGTGLNTEAFF
TRBV5-1	once	TRBD2	TRBJ2-1	TGCGCCAGCAGTTATAGCGGGGGGCCCTCCTCCTACAATGAGCAGTTCTTC	CASSYSGGPSSYNEQFF
TRBV7-2	.	TRBD2	TRBJ2-1	TGTGCCAGCAGCTTAGGGGCAGCGGGGAGCTCCTACAATGAGCAGTTCTTC	CASSLGAAGSSYNEQFF
TRBV12-3/TRBV12-4	.	.	TRBJ2-5	TGTGCCAGCAGCCTGTGGGACAAGAACGGCCAGTACTTC	CASSLWDKNGQYF
TRBV7-9	.	TRBD1	TRBJ2-7	TGTGCCAGCAGCTTAGAGGGACAGTACTCCTACGAGCAGTACTTC	CASSLEGQYSYEQYF
TRBV6-5	.	TRBD2	TRBJ2-1	TGTGCCAGCAGCGGGACTAGCGGGGGGAATGAGCAGTTCTTC	CASSGTSGGNEQFF
TRBV30	.	.	TRBJ2-2	TGTGCCTGGAGTGTAAGGGGGACCGGGGAGCTGTTTTTT	CAWSVRGTGELFF
TRBV4-1	.	.	TRBJ1-2	TGCGCCAGCAGCCTTTCGGGGGGCCGAGGGTCTGGCTACACCTTC	CASSLSGGRGSGYTF
TRBV6-1	.	.	TRBJ1-2	TGTGCCAGCAGTGAGAACTATGCGGTTCCCTATGGCTACACCTTC	CASSENYAVPYGYTF
TRBV18	once	TRBD1	TRBJ2-2	TGTGCCAGCTCACCGGGACAGGATGGCACCGGGGAGCTGTTTTTT	CASSPGQDGTGELFF
TRBV6-5	.	.	TRBJ2-7	TGTGCCTCCACTTTGTTGGCAGGGGGGACCTACGAGCAGTACTTC	CASTLLAGGTYEQYF